A single sample is the source of the 3 T cell receptor beta chains below, sequenced in a study of cytomegalovirus exposure and HLA in healthy donors. Vbeta (60) and Jbeta (13) primers were used in the PCR. Only in-frame clones appear in the TCRdb table, and some are missing; sequencing was by immunoSEQ multiplex PCR. The repertoire holds about 160,000 clones, with more than 70% as singletons. The sequencing input was PBMCs. Every receptor here comes from a man between 60 and 75 years old in good health and CMV-seronegative.

A single count supports this clone. The chain is built from TRBV7-2 and TRBJ2-7; D is perhaps TRBD2 (5 bases). Germline V lookup: CDR1 SGHTA, CDR2 FQGNSA. V lost 5 bases and J 0 bases, leaving 20 bases between the germline ends. This CDR3 spans 17 amino acids. In DNA, the CDR3 is TGTGCCAGCAGCCCCACTGGGGTGGGGAGATCCTCCTACGAGCAGTACTTC. Protein sequence: CASSPTGVGRSSYEQYF.

The V call is TRBV9, the J call TRBJ1-2; 10 bases map to TRBD1. Trimming took 4 bases from V and 5 from J; bases not matched to a gene: 5. The CDR3 covers 14 residues. Germline V CDR1 and CDR2: SGDLS, YYNGEE. Here the CDR3 DNA reads TGTGCCAGCAGCCCTACGGGACAGGGGTATGGCTACACCTTC. It is translated as CASSPTGQGYGYTF.

V usage is TRBV7-2 and J usage is TRBJ2-7; 9 nucleotides match TRBD2. The germline V gene encodes CDR1 SGHTA and CDR2 FQGNSA. After removal of 4 bases from V and 3 bases from J, the junction contained 7 bases not matched to a gene. The CDR3 loop spans 15 amino acids. CDR3 region: CASSSLAGTFYEQYF. Here the CDR3 DNA reads TGTGCCAGCAGCTCCCTAGCGGGAACTTTCTACGAGCAGTACTTC.